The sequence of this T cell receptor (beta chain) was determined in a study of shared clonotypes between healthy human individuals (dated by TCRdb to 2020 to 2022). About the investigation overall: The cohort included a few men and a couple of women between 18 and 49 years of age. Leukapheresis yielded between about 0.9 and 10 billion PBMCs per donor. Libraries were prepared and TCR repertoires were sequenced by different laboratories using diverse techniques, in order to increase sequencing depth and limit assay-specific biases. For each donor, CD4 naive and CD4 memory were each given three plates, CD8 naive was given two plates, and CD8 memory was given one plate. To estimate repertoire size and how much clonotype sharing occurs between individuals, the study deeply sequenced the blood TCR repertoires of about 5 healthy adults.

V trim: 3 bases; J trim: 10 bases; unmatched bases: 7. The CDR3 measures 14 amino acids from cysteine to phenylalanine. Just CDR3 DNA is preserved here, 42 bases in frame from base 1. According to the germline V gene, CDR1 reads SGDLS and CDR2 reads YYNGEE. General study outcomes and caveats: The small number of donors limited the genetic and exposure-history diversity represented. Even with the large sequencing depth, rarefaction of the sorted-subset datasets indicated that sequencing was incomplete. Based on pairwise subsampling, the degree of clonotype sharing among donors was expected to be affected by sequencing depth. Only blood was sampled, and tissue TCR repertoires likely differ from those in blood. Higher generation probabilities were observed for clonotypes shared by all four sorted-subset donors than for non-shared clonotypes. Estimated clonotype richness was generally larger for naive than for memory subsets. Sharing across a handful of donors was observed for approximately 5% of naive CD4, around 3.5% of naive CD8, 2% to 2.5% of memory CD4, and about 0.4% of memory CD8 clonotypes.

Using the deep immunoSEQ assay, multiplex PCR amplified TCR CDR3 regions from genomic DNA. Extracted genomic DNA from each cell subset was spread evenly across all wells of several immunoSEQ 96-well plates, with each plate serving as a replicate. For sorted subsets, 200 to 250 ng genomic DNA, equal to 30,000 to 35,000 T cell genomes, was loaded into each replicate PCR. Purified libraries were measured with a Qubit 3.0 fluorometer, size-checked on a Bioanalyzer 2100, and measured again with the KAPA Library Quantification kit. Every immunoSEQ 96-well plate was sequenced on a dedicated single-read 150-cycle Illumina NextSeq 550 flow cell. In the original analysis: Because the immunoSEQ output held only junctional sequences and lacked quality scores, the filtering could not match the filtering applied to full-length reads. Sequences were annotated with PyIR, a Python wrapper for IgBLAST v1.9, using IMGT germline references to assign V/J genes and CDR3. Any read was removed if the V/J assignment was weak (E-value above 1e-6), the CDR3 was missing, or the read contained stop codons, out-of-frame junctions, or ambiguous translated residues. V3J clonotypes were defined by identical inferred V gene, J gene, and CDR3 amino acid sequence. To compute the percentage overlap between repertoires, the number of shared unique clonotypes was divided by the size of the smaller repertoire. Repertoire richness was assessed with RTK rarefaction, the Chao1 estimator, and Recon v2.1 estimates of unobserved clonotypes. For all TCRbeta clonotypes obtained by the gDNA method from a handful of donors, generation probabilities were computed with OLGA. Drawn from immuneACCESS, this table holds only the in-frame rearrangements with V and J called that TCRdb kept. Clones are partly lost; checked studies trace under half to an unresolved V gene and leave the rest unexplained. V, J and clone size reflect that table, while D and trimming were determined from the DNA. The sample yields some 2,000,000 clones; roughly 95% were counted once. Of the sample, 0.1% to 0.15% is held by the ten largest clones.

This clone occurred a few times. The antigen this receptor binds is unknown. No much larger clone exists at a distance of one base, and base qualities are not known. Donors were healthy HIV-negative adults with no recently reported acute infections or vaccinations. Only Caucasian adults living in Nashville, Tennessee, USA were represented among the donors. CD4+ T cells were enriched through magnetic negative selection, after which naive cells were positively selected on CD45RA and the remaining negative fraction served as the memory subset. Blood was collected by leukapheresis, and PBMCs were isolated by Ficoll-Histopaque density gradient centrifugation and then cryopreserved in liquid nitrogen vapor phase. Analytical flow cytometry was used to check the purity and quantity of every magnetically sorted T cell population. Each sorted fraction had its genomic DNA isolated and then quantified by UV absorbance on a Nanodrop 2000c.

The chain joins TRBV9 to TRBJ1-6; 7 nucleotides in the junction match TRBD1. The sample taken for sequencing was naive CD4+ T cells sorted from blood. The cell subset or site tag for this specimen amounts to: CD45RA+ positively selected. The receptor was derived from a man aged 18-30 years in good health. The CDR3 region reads CASSGQGGPSPLHF. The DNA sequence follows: TGTGCCAGCAGCGGACAGGGAGGGCCATCACCCCTCCACTTT.